The rows below give T cell receptor beta chains drawn from one sample of a study of T cells in Graves' hyperthyroidism and ophthalmopathy. MiXCR, applied by TCRdb to the multiplex PCR reads, yields one record per CDR3 protein. The sample records a few hundred thousand distinct CDR3 sequences, approximately 44% being singletons. Sequencing was performed on peripheral blood or thyroid tissue (not recorded which). These receptors were taken from a woman aged 18-30 years with Graves' hyperthyroidism. CDR3s leave out the opening cysteine and the closing phenylalanine or tryptophan. Some rows have no size entry. The others give once, few or many, or a class for an expanded clone.

cdr3_aa j_call clone_size v_call
ASSEVTRELF TRBJ2-2 - TRBV7-6
ASSPVQAGTEAF TRBJ1-1 many TRBV28
SARDVGRNTEAF TRBJ1-1 many TRBV20-1
ASSSGDVLYEQY TRBJ2-7 - TRBV27
SARQGGLGANVLT TRBJ2-6 - TRBV29-1
ASSLEASPRGSPLH TRBJ1-6 many TRBV7-2
ASSREGHRKNQPQH TRBJ1-5 many TRBV19
ASSLDLRGEAF TRBJ1-1 many TRBV11-3
ASREGKTEAF TRBJ1-1 many TRBV10-3
ASRQQGATNEKLF TRBJ1-4 - TRBV23-1
SASGALSNQPQH TRBJ1-5 - TRBV20-1
SGTGVNTGELF TRBJ2-2 - TRBV20-1
ASGSSYEQY TRBJ2-7 many TRBV5-1
ATSSPTGTGDSPLH TRBJ1-6 - TRBV15
ASRPGQGMY TRBJ2-5 - TRBV19
SVRTGGSGANVLT TRBJ2-6 many TRBV29-1
ASSRTGDEH TRBJ1-5 - TRBV7-9
ASSHGRIYEQY TRBJ2-7 many TRBV14
ASSLNTGVNYGYT TRBJ1-2 many TRBV12-3/TRBV12-4
ASSQDLLKSGANVLT TRBJ2-6 many TRBV4-1
ASSLLAGLETQY TRBJ2-5 many TRBV5-1
ARGQGDRVYYGYT TRBJ1-2 - TRBV2
ASRGKEQF TRBJ2-1 - TRBV24-1
SARRGQGCLH TRBJ1-6 - TRBV20-1
ASRPPGQHYGYT TRBJ1-2 - TRBV10-3
ASSFIPLH TRBJ1-6 - TRBV2
SARAGRRPNTEAF TRBJ1-1 many TRBV20-1
AMAGGKGDYEQY TRBJ2-7 - TRBV18
ATGLSGNTGELF TRBJ2-2 few TRBV24-1
AIRSGDEQY TRBJ2-7 few TRBV12-3/TRBV12-4
ASSAGTSSGPQH TRBJ1-5 once TRBV7-1
ASNSERSGNTIY TRBJ1-3 - TRBV2
SARDSYMNTEAF TRBJ1-1 many TRBV20-1
AISELGSKAF TRBJ1-1 once TRBV10-3
ATLSGSSYEQY TRBJ2-7 few TRBV24-1
ASKRGAGGNTIY TRBJ1-3 many TRBV12-3/TRBV12-4
ASRRPDSLYGYT TRBJ1-2 many TRBV19
SAAERGSYEQY TRBJ2-7 many TRBV29-1
ASSGGGDYEQY TRBJ2-7 - TRBV7-2
ASSEGTRQDFYGYT TRBJ1-2 few TRBV7-2
ATSEPQGARELF TRBJ2-2 - TRBV24-1
ATSDLNRGNEQF TRBJ2-1 many TRBV24-1
ATQGTPQVAGELF TRBJ2-2 - TRBV10-3
ASKGGFPSYGYT TRBJ1-2 many TRBV6-5